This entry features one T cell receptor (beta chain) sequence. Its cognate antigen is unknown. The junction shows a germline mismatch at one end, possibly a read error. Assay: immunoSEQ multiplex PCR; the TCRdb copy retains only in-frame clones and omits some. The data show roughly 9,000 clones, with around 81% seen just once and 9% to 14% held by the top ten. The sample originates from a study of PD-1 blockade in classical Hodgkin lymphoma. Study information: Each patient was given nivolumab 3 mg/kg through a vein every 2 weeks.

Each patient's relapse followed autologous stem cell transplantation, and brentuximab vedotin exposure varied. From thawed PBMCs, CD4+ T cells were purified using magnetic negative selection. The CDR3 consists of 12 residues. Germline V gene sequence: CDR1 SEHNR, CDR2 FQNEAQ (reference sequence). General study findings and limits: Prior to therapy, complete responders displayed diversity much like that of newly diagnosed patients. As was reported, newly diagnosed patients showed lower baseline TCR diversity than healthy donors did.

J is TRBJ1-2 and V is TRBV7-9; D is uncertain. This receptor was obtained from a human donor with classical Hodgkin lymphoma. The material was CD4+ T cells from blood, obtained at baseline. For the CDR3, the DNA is TGTGCCAGCAGCCCCTCTCCGAGCCCTAGTGCCTTC. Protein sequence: CASSPSPSPSAF. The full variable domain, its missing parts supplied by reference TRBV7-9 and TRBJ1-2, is DTGVSQNPRHKITKRGQNVTFRCDPISEHNRLYWYRQTLGQGPEFLTYFQNEAQLEKSRLLSDRFSAERPKGSFSTLEIQRTEQGDSAMYLCASSPSPSPSAFGSGTRLTVV.